This T cell receptor beta chain was captured by sequencing in a study of blood T cell repertoires in COVID-19. Study-level background: PBMCs, B-cell-depleted T cells, or T cells provided the cDNA or gDNA that made up the material.

TCRdb's copy holds only in-frame clones and misses some; the assay was immunoSEQ multiplex PCR. The table lists approximately 240,000 clones, about nine tenths of them singletons, with around 0.83% in the top ten. The specimen sequenced was peripheral blood. This clonotype originated in a man between 25 and 39 years old with COVID-19, enrolled during active disease.

The CDR3 DNA reads TGCGCCAGCAGCAGGGACCCGGGACAGGGGTATGGCTACACCTTC. Translating it yields CASSRDPGQGYGYTF. The chain couples TRBV5-1 to TRBJ1-2, with 10 bases matching TRBD1. CDR1 and CDR2 (germline): SGHRS, YFSETQ. This CDR3 is 15 amino acids long. V dropped 4 bases and J dropped 5; count of bases not matched to a gene: 8.